One and the same sample provided the 20 T cell receptor beta chains below, sequenced in a study of T cell repertoires in cytomegalovirus infection. Using its own MiXCR run on the reads, TCRdb lists one record per CDR3 protein. This repertoire shows roughly 310,000 distinct CDR3 sequences, 17% found once; its top ten account for more than 10%. Sequenced sample: PBMCs. Receptors were obtained from a human donor in good health (CMV status not recorded). Some clones in this sample may be carry-over from other donors' samples.

The chain recombines TRBV10-3 with TRBJ1-2, with 7 nucleotides matching TRBD1. This CDR3 comprises 14 residues. V trimming: 10 bases; J trimming: 1 base; junction bases outside the gene matches: 9. The germline CDR1 and CDR2 sequences are ENHRY and SYGVKD. The CDR3 DNA reads as TGTGCCACGTACCGGGACAGCATTAACTATGGCTACACCTTC. As protein: CATYRDSINYGYTF.

The chain uses TRBV15 and TRBJ2-1; 8 bases agree with TRBD1. The CDR3 covers 16 residues. Looked up from germline, CDR1 is LNHNV and CDR2 is YYDKDF (reference sequence). The V segment lost 3 bases and the J segment 4 bases; nucleotides outside the gene matches: 8. The CDR3 DNA sequence: TGTGCCACCAGCAGGCAACCGGGACAGGAGTACAATGAGCAGTTCTTC. Encoded protein: CATSRQPGQEYNEQFF.

The chain combines TRBV9 with TRBJ2-2; 7 bases line up with TRBD1. CDR3 length equals 16 residues. The V gene's germline CDR1 is SGDLS and CDR2 YYNGEE. Trimming took 5 bases from V and 5 from J; bases not matched to a gene: 12. CDR3 region: CASSDSVTGRTGELFF. CDR3 bases: TGTGCCAGCAGTGACTCGGTGACAGGGCGGACCGGGGAGCTGTTTTTT. Combining the CDR3 with reference TRBV9 and TRBJ2-2 gives the whole variable domain DSGVTQTPKHLITATGQRVTLRCSPRSGDLSVYWYQQSLDQGLQFLIQYYNGEERAKGNILERFSAQQFPDLHSELNLSSLELGDSALYFCASSDSVTGRTGELFFGEGSRLTVL.

This clonotype was recorded a few times. The chain combines TRBV15 with TRBJ1-2; 7 positions agree with TRBD1. The CDR3 has 16 amino acids. The junction had 11 bases not matched to a gene; V was cut back by 3 bases and J by 4 bases. Looked up from germline, CDR1 is LNHNV and CDR2 is YYDKDF (reference sequence). In DNA form, the CDR3 reads TGTGCCACCAGCAGCGAGGGGGCCGGGCATAGCTATGGCTACACCTTC. Protein product: CATSSEGAGHSYGYTF.

The chain uses TRBV28 and TRBJ2-1, with 7 bases that match TRBD2. This CDR3 contains 14 residues. CDR1 is MDHEN, CDR2 SYDVKM, per germline. The junction had 14 bases not matched to a gene; V was cut back by 6 bases and J by 12 bases. In nucleotides, the CDR3 is TGTGCCAGCAGACTTGGGTCTCTCCGGGGGGTGCAGTTCTTC. Translated: CASRLGSLRGVQFF.

This clonotype was counted many times. The chain is built from TRBV12-3 or TRBV12-4 and TRBJ1-3; D is perhaps TRBD1 (6 bases). The V end lost 11 bases, the J end lost 0 bases, and 11 bases lay between the germline ends. This CDR3 region has 13 residues. CDR3 sequence reads: CAAGQNSGNTIYF. The CDR3 DNA is TGTGCCGCCGGACAGAACTCTGGAAACACCATATATTTT.

In its sample, this clonotype was seen many times. The chain recombines TRBV28 with TRBJ1-1, with 7 nucleotides matching TRBD1. CDR1 and CDR2 (germline): MDHEN, SYDVKM. The CDR3 sequence is 14 residues long. Germline trimming cut 10 bases from V and 4 bases from J; bases unmatched to any gene: 12. The CDR3 loop is CATLSGTVSTEAFF. The CDR3 nucleotides read TGTGCCACCCTTTCGGGGACAGTAAGCACTGAAGCTTTCTTT.

This clonotype was found a few times. The V gene is TRBV12-3 or TRBV12-4, the J gene TRBJ2-4; D is ambiguous. The CDR3 loop spans 15 amino acids. V lost 3 bases and J 8 bases, leaving 17 bases between the germline ends. The CDR3 DNA reads as TGTGCCAGCAGTTTTTCGGAGTGGGATTCGGACATTCAGTACTTC. Translated: CASSFSEWDSDIQYF.

This clonotype was seen a few times. V usage is TRBV5-4 and J usage is TRBJ1-2; maybe TRBD1 (6 bases). V lost 2 bases and J 8 bases, leaving 19 bases between the germline ends. Germline V lookup: CDR1 SGHNT, CDR2 YYREEE (reference sequence). The length of the CDR3 is 15 residues. CDR3 DNA sequence: TGTGCCAGCAGCTTCGGGACTAAACAGGGAGGCGGCTACACCTTC. This encodes CASSFGTKQGGGYTF.

This clonotype was counted many times. CDR3 residues: CASSYPGNIERGYTF. The DNA for the CDR3 is TGTGCCAGCAGTTACCCCGGGAATATTGAGAGGGGCTACACCTTC. This sequence joins TRBV6-6 and TRBJ1-2, with no clear D. The CDR3 spans 15 residues. Per germline, CDR1 MNHNY and CDR2 SVGAGI (reference sequence). V lost 2 bases and J lost 8, with 18 bases in between.

This clonotype was found many times. The chain joins TRBV7-2 to TRBJ2-1; 8 nucleotides match TRBD1. Germline V gene data show CDR1 as SGHTA and CDR2 as FQGNSA. The CDR3 is 15 residues long. Losses at the gene ends were 2 bases for V and 7 bases for J; bases not matched to a gene: 7. The CDR3 nucleotides are TGTGCCAGCAGCTTAAACAGGGGGGCGCGGAATGAGCAGTTCTTC. Its translation: CASSLNRGARNEQFF.

This clonotype was detected many times. This chain connects TRBV12-5 to TRBJ1-2, with TRBD1 matching over 7 bases. V lost 1 base and J lost 10; bases outside the gene matches: 9. This CDR3 contains 14 residues. Germline V CDR1 and CDR2: LGHNT, FRNRAP. This CDR3 reads CASGLGSGQSDYTF. In DNA form, the CDR3 reads TGTGCTAGTGGTTTGGGGTCGGGACAGTCAGACTACACCTTC.

At least ten counts were recorded for this clonotype. V gene TRBV7-2 combines with J gene TRBJ2-3; no reliable D call. Per germline, CDR1 SGHTA and CDR2 FQGNSA. The CDR3 loop spans 14 amino acids. V was trimmed by 5 bases and J by 2 bases, leaving 11 bases between them. The CDR3 sequence is CASSPSRATDTQYF. In DNA, the CDR3 is TGTGCCAGCAGCCCTTCAAGGGCCACAGATACGCAGTATTTT.

This clonotype was counted at least ten times. V and J are TRBV6-1 and TRBJ2-3; 9 bases match TRBD2. V trimming: 7 bases; J trimming: 4 bases; junction bases outside the gene matches: 12. The germline gives CDR1 MNHNS, CDR2 SASEGT. This CDR3 spans 16 amino acids. The CDR3 is CASTWRASGVADTQYF. The CDR3 bases are TGTGCCAGCACCTGGAGGGCTAGCGGGGTGGCAGATACGCAGTATTTT.

This clonotype appeared many times. The CDR3 nucleotides are TGTGCCAGCAGCCCTAGTTCGGCGCGGGACTACAATGAGCAGTTCTTC. Its translation: CASSPSSARDYNEQFF. The V and J genes are TRBV7-2 and TRBJ2-1; maybe TRBD2 (6 bases). The germline CDR1 and CDR2 sequences are SGHTA and FQGNSA. CDR3 length: 16 amino acids. V was pared by 5 bases and J by 3 bases, with 17 bases between.

This clonotype appeared a few times. The V call is TRBV12-3 or TRBV12-4, the J call TRBJ2-1, with D perhaps matching TRBD2 (5 bases). Trimming left V 4 bases short and J 5 bases short, with 12 bases between. The CDR3 contains 14 residues. This CDR3 reads CASSSLAGDNEQFF. CDR3 in DNA: TGTGCCAGCAGTTCCCTGGCCGGGGACAATGAGCAGTTCTTC.

V gene TRBV9 combines with J gene TRBJ2-3; tentatively, D is TRBD2 (5 bases). CDR3 length equals 14 residues. The germline V gene encodes CDR1 SGDLS and CDR2 YYNGEE. V lost 6 bases, J lost 6 bases, and 17 bases lay in between. This CDR3 reads CASTPNSERDTQYF. CDR3 nucleotide sequence: TGTGCCAGCACCCCTAATAGCGAACGCGATACGCAGTATTTT.

The rearrangement links TRBV4-3 to TRBJ2-5, with TRBD1 as a possible D gene (6 bases). Germline V CDR1 and CDR2: LGHNA, YSLEER. The CDR3 sequence is 16 residues long. V lost 1 base and J lost 4, with 16 bases in between. The DNA of the CDR3 is TGCGCCAGCAGCCAAGGCCTCAGGGGTAACGGAGAGACCCAGTACTTC. This codes for CASSQGLRGNGETQYF.

This clonotype has a handful of counts. The chain is built from TRBV12-3 or TRBV12-4 and TRBJ2-3; possibly TRBD1 or TRBD2 for D (6 bases each). V was cut by 5 bases and J by 5 bases, with 20 bases left in between. The CDR3 spans 16 residues. The CDR3 protein is CASSPPGADLGDTQYF. The CDR3 DNA follows: TGTGCCAGCAGTCCACCGGGGGCGGACCTCGGAGATACGCAGTATTTT.

This clonotype appeared many times. The chain is built from TRBV6-1 and TRBJ2-3; TRBD1 agrees at 9 bases. V was clipped by 7 bases and J by 1 base; unmatched bases: 6. This CDR3 comprises 15 residues. Germline assignment: CDR1 MNHNS and CDR2 SASEGT. CDR3 protein: CASIARDRGTDTQYF. Here the CDR3 DNA reads TGTGCCAGCATTGCCAGGGACAGGGGCACAGATACGCAGTATTTT.